The next 2 T cell receptor beta chains were all read from a single sample in a study of regulatory T cells in long-lasting Graves disease. Construction of the TCR beta libraries employed iRepertoire HTBI primers in conjunction with Arm-PCR of CDR3 regions. From the multiplex PCR reads, TCRdb called clonotypes with MiXCR, one entry per CDR3 protein. Of around 500,000 distinct CDR3 sequences in the sample, roughly 15% were seen once. Time point meaning: newly diagnosed GD, antithyroid drugs for less than 3 months. There was RNA extracted from PBMCs, and the TCR library was made from it. These data also formed part of another study, on T cells in Graves' hyperthyroidism and ophthalmopathy.

This specimen was peripheral blood mononuclear cells (PBMCs), taken at new diagnosis, from a patient treated with antithyroid drugs. These receptors all stem from a woman aged 40-65 years with Graves disease.

This clonotype was seen repeatedly, ten times or more. The chain is built from TRBV11-2 and TRBJ2-2; TRBD1 or TRBD2 may be the D gene (6 bases each). This CDR3 contains 16 residues. The V end lost 0 bases, the J end lost 0 bases, and 8 bases lay between the germline ends. Germline CDR1 and CDR2: SGHAT and FQNNGV. In DNA, the CDR3 is TGTGCCAGCAGCTTAGAGGGGGGCCCGAACACCGGGGAGCTGTTTTTT. It specifies CASSLEGGPNTGELFF. Full variable domain (missing parts from reference TRBV11-2 and TRBJ2-2): EAGVAQSPRYKIIEKRQSVAFWCNPISGHATLYWYQQILGQGPKLLIQFQNNGVVDDSQLPKDRFSAERLKGVDSTLKIQPAKLEDSAVYLCASSLEGGPNTGELFFGEGSRLTVL.

The chain has TRBV11-2 and TRBJ2-2; D tentatively fits TRBD1 or TRBD2 (5 bases each). In germline, CDR1 is SGHAT, CDR2 FQNNGV. The CDR3 contains 16 residues. The V gene lost 5 bases and the J gene lost 11 bases, with 24 bases spanning the gap. Written as DNA, the CDR3 is TGTGCCAGCAGCCCGGGGACGCGAAAGGATACCGTAGAGCTGTTTTTT. Its protein product is CASSPGTRKDTVELFF.